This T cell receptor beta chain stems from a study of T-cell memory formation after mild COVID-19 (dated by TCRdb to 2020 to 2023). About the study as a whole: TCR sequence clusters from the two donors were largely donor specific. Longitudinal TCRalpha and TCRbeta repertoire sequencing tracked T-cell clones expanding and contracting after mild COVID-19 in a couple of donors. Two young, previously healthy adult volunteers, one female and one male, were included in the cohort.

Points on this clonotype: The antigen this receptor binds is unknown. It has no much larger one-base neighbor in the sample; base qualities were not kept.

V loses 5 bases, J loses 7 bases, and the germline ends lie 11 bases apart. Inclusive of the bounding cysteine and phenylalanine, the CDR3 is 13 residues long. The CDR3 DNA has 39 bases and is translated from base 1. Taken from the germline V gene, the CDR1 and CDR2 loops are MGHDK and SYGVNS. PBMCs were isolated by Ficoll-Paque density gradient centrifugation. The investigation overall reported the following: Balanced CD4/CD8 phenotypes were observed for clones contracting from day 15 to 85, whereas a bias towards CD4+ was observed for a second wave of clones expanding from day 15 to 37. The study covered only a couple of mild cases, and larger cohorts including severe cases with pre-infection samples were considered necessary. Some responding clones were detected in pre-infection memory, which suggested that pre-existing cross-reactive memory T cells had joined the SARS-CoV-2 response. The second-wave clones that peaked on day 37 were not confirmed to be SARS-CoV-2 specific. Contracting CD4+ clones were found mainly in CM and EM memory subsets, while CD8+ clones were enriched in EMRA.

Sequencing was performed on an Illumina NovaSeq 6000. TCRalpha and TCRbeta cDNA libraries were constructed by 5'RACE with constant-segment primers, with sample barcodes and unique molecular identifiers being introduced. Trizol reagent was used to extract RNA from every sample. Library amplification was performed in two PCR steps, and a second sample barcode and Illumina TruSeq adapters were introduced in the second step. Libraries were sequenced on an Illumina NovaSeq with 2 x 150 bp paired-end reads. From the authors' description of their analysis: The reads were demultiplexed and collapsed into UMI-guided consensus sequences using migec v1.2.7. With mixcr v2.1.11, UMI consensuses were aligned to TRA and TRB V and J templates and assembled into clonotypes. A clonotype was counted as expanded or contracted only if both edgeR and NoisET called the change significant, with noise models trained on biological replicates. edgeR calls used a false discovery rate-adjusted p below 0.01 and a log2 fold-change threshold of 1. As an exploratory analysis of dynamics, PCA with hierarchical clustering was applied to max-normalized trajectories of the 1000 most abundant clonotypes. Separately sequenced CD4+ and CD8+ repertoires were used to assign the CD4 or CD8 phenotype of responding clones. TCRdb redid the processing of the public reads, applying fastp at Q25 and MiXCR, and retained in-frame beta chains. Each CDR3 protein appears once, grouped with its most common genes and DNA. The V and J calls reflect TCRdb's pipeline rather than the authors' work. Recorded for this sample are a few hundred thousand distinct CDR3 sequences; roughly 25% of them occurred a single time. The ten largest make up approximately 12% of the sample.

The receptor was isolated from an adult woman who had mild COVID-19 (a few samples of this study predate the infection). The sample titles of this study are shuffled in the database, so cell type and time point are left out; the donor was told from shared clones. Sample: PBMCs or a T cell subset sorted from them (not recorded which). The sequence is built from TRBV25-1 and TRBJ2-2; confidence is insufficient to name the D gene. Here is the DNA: TGTGCCAGCAGTTCTGGGTTGGACGGGGAGCTGTTTTTT. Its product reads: CASSSGLDGELFF.